These 31 T cell receptor beta chains originate from one sample sequenced in a study of control samples from healthy donors and cancer patients. The table came from immunoSEQ multiplex PCR; TCRdb's copy has only in-frame clones and leaves some out. The data show about 100,000 clones, about 90% seen once. Material: blood. The receptors stem from a woman aged 45-60 years in good health.

The chain carries TRBV2 and TRBJ1-2; the D gene is possibly TRBD1 (6 bases). The CDR3 is 13 residues long. The germline CDR1 and CDR2 sequences are SNHLY and FYNNEI. V was pared by 7 bases and J by 5 bases, with 14 bases between. The CDR3 loop is CASIPQGGYGYTF. The CDR3 DNA is TGTGCCAGCATCCCCCAAGGGGGTTATGGCTACACCTTC. Supplemented by reference TRBV2 and TRBJ1-2, the full variable domain reads EPEVTQTPSHQVTQMGQEVILRCVPISNHLYFYWYRQILGQKVEFLVSFYNNEISEKSEIFDDQFSVERPDGSNFTLKIRSTKLEDSAMYFCASIPQGGYGYTFGSGTRLTVV.

The chain carries TRBV7-2 and TRBJ2-7; 7 positions match TRBD1. Germline CDR1 reads SGHTA; CDR2 reads FQGNSA. Trimming at V came to 1 base and at J to 3 bases, leaving 6 bases not matched to a gene. CDR3 length: 15 residues. The CDR3 protein is CASSLVWGTDYEQYF. CDR3 DNA: TGTGCCAGCAGCTTAGTGTGGGGGACAGACTACGAGCAGTACTTC.

This sequence joins TRBV5-1 and TRBJ2-1; possible D gene TRBD2, 6 bases. This CDR3 is 15 amino acids long. V shed 0 bases and J shed 9 bases, with 16 bases lying between them. Looked up from germline, CDR1 is SGHRS and CDR2 is YFSETQ. In DNA, the CDR3 is TGCGCCAGCAGCTTGGGGGGCACTAGCAGTGTTGAGCAGTTCTTC. It translates to CASSLGGTSSVEQFF.

This clone has a handful of counts. Here the CDR3 DNA reads TGTGCCAGCATCTTGGTGGGGGGCGCCAGTTACGAGCAGTACTTC. Its protein product is CASILVGGASYEQYF. V is TRBV6-5 and J is TRBJ2-7; D may correspond to TRBD1 or TRBD2 (6 bases each). The germline V gene has CDR1 MNHEY and CDR2 SVGAGI. The V end was cut by 7 bases, the J end by 4 bases, with 20 bases between. There are 15 residues in the CDR3.

This clone appeared a single time. The J gene is TRBJ2-5, the V gene TRBV7-2; 9 bases agree with TRBD2. The V gene end was trimmed by 1 base and the J gene end by 1 base; junction bases not matched to a gene: 4. Germline assignment: CDR1 SGHTA and CDR2 FQGNSA. The CDR3 has 16 amino acids. CDR3 nucleotide sequence: TGTGCCAGCAGCTTAGTTGTGACTAGCGGCCAAGAGACCCAGTACTTC. Its translation: CASSLVVTSGQETQYF.

The genes are TRBV12-3 or TRBV12-4 and TRBJ2-3; D call uncertain. V lost 6 bases, J lost 3 bases, and 10 bases lay in between. CDR3 size: 13 residues. In nucleotides, the CDR3 is TGTGCCAGCAGCTATAGGTCAACAGATACGCAGTATTTT. Amino acid sequence: CASSYRSTDTQYF.

CDR3 loop: CASSANRDTEAFF. The CDR3 nucleotides are TGTGCCAGCAGTGCTAACAGGGACACTGAAGCTTTCTTT. V and J are TRBV6-6 and TRBJ1-1, with D perhaps matching TRBD1 (6 bases). The ends were cut back, 5 bases at V and 3 bases at J, with 10 bases in the middle. This CDR3 comprises 13 residues. From germline, CDR1 is MNHNY and CDR2 SVGAGI (reference sequence).

This sequence joins TRBV29-1 and TRBJ1-2; D not resolved. V gave up 4 bases and J gave up 2 bases, with 11 bases separating them. CDR3 size: 13 residues. CDR1 and CDR2 from the germline V gene are SQVTM and ANQGSEA. CDR3 bases: TGCAGCGTTGGCGGGCGGCCCAACTATGGCTACACCTTC. Its protein product is CSVGGRPNYGYTF.

The CDR3 here is CASSLYPATYEQYF. The DNA for the CDR3 is TGTGCCAGCAGCTTATATCCAGCGACCTACGAGCAGTACTTC. The rearrangement uses TRBV7-3 and TRBJ2-7; D is unresolved. The CDR3 covers 14 residues. Per the germline V gene, CDR1 is SGHTA and CDR2 is FQGTGA. Trimming shortened V by 2 bases and J by 2 bases, and 10 bases separated the two germline ends.

The rearrangement joins TRBV7-8 to TRBJ2-2; 8 bases match TRBD2. The germline gives CDR1 SGHVS, CDR2 FQNEAQ. This CDR3 is 15 amino acids long. Trimming removed 5 bases from V and 3 bases from J; junction bases left unmatched: 5. CDR3 in amino acids: CASSEREQDTGELFF. CDR3 nucleotide sequence: TGTGCCAGCAGCGAGCGGGAGCAGGACACCGGGGAGCTGTTTTTT.

The chain links TRBV7-3 to TRBJ1-2; D unclear. This CDR3 has 17 amino acids. V lost 2 bases and J 0 bases, leaving 16 bases between the germline ends. Germline V gene data show CDR1 as SGHTA and CDR2 as FQGTGA. In DNA form, the CDR3 reads TGTGCCAGCAGCTTATTATCGTCATTTGTAGCTAACTATGGCTACACCTTC. It yields the protein CASSLLSSFVANYGYTF.

The J gene is TRBJ1-1, the V gene TRBV13; the match to TRBD1 covers 8 bases. Germline V CDR1 and CDR2: PRHDT, FYEKMQ (reference sequence). The CDR3 is made up of 14 amino acids. J lost 5 bases, V lost 7 bases, and 9 bases had no gene match. DNA of the CDR3: TGTGCCAGCACCGCTTATCAGGGGGCGACTGAAGCTTTCTTT. Protein product: CASTAYQGATEAFF.

This clone appeared once. The chain joins TRBV5-1 to TRBJ2-1, with D hard to call. V shed 1 base and J shed 5 bases, with 13 bases lying between them. Germline V gives CDR1 SGHRS, CDR2 YFSETQ. The CDR3 is 15 residues long. The CDR3 sequence is CASSLTPAADNEQFF. Here the CDR3 DNA reads TGCGCCAGCAGCTTGACACCAGCCGCTGACAATGAGCAGTTCTTC.

The chain joins TRBV9 to TRBJ2-3; TRBD2 might be the D (7 bases). CDR1 is SGDLS and CDR2 is YYNGEE in the germline V gene. CDR3 length: 16 amino acids. V lost 0 bases, J lost 2 bases, and 13 bases lay in between. Written as DNA, the CDR3 is TGTGCCAGCAGCGTAGGGGCGGGGGCCTACACAGATACGCAGTATTTT. This codes for CASSVGAGAYTDTQYF.

This clone was seen a handful of times. The chain carries TRBV6-2 or TRBV6-3 and TRBJ2-7; 7 bases are shared with TRBD1. This CDR3 is 14 amino acids long. The junction had 7 bases not matched to a gene; V was cut back by 5 bases and J by 3 bases. Looked up from germline, CDR1 is MNHEY and CDR2 is SVGEGT. Here the CDR3 DNA reads TGTGCCAGCAGTAAAAGGGACAGCCGCTACGAGCAGTACGTC. It yields the protein CASSKRDSRYEQYV.

This clone has just one count. The chain joins TRBV10-3 to TRBJ1-1; TRBD1 is a possible D gene (6 bases). Trimming took off 8 bases at V and 1 base at J, with 11 bases between the two ends. In germline, CDR1 is ENHRY, CDR2 SYGVKD. The CDR3 consists of 13 residues. The CDR3 DNA reads TGTGCCATCGGCAGACAGGAGAACACTGAAGCTTTCTTT. This codes for CAIGRQENTEAFF.

The CDR3 spells CASFSNSRYEQYV. The CDR3 coding sequence is TGTGCCAGCTTCTCGAACAGCCGCTACGAGCAGTACGTC. The chain couples TRBV2 to TRBJ2-7; D not certain. This CDR3 region has 13 residues. Trimming shortened V by 8 bases and J by 3 bases, and 14 bases separated the two germline ends. The germline CDR1 and CDR2 sequences are SNHLY and FYNNEI.

The chain couples TRBV10-2 to TRBJ1-4; 7 bases agree with TRBD1. The CDR3 has 14 amino acids. The junction had 1 base not matched to a gene; V was cut back by 6 bases and J by 0 bases. Looked up from germline, CDR1 is WSHSY and CDR2 is SAAADI. For the CDR3, the DNA is TGCGCCAGCAGGGGACAGCCAACTAATGAAAAACTGTTTTTT. Amino acids: CASRGQPTNEKLFF.

The chain employs TRBV7-8 and TRBJ2-2; D may correspond to TRBD1 or TRBD2 (5 bases each). CDR1 and CDR2 from the germline V gene are SGHVS and FQNEAQ. V lost 4 bases, J lost 6 bases, and 15 bases lay in between. This CDR3 has 15 amino acids. CDR3 region: CASSSPLGVSGELFF. CDR3 coding DNA: TGTGCCAGCAGCTCTCCATTGGGGGTATCCGGGGAGCTGTTTTTT.

This rearrangement joins TRBV9 to TRBJ2-1; TRBD1 or TRBD2 may be the D gene (5 bases each). The CDR3 length is 14 residues. V lost 0 bases, J lost 5 bases, and 9 bases lay in between. Germline-derived CDR1 and CDR2 are SGDLS and YYNGEE. In nucleotides, the CDR3 is TGTGCCAGCAGCGTAGCGGGGACCCACAATGAGCAGTTCTTC. Its translation: CASSVAGTHNEQFF.

The gene calls are TRBV5-1 and TRBJ1-2, with 7 bases that match TRBD1. CDR1 is SGHRS, CDR2 YFSETQ, per germline. J lost 3 bases, V lost 5 bases, and 7 bases had no gene match. The length of the CDR3 is 14 residues. This CDR3 is CASSTTGSDYGYTF. In DNA form, the CDR3 reads TGCGCCAGCAGTACGACAGGGTCCGACTATGGCTACACCTTC.

The V gene is TRBV18, the J gene TRBJ2-5; weak D call: TRBD1 (6 bases). Germline loops: CDR1 KGHSH, CDR2 LQKENI. The CDR3 sequence is 16 residues long. V lost 3 bases, J lost 4 bases, and 18 bases lay in between. CDR3 amino acids: CASSPLKAARGETQYF. As DNA, the CDR3 is TGTGCCAGCTCACCGCTTAAGGCCGCCAGGGGAGAGACCCAGTACTTC.

The chain employs TRBV10-3 and TRBJ1-2, with 9 bases matching TRBD1. The V segment lost 4 bases and the J segment 4 bases; nucleotides outside the gene matches: 13. Germline CDR1 is ENHRY and CDR2 is SYGVKD. The CDR3 covers 17 residues. In DNA form, the CDR3 reads TGTGCCATCAGTGCGAGGACAGGGGAGGTGAGGGGCTATGGCTACACCTTC. It codes for CAISARTGEVRGYGYTF.

The DNA of the CDR3 is TGCGCCAGCAGCTTCGGGGGGAGGACTGAAGCTTTCTTT. This encodes CASSFGGRTEAFF. The chain combines TRBV5-1 with TRBJ1-1, with TRBD1 as a possible D gene (5 bases). Trimming stripped 2 bases from V and 5 bases from J, with 10 bases between. Germline CDR1 and CDR2: SGHRS and YFSETQ. This CDR3 region has 13 residues.

This clone has only a few counts. The chain joins TRBV10-2 to TRBJ2-1; a possible D gene is TRBD1 (5 bases). The CDR3 length is 12 residues. Germline CDR1 and CDR2: WSHSY and SAAADI. Deletions cut 10 bases from V and 4 bases from J, with 11 bases between. This CDR3 is CATSTDYNEQFF. The CDR3, as DNA: TGCGCCACGTCGACAGATTACAATGAGCAGTTCTTC.

The chain employs TRBV7-2 and TRBJ2-5; maybe TRBD1 (5 bases). This CDR3 comprises 15 residues. V was shortened by 1 base and J by 4 bases, with 13 bases between the two germline ends. Germline V lookup: CDR1 SGHTA, CDR2 FQGNSA. The CDR3 loop reads CASSLDKGVRETQYF. Written as DNA, the CDR3 is TGTGCCAGCAGCTTAGACAAAGGGGTTCGAGAGACCCAGTACTTC.

This clone was detected only a few times. The V gene is TRBV7-7, the J gene TRBJ2-5; 8 bases match TRBD2. Germline values: CDR1 SSHAT, CDR2 FNYEAQ (reference sequence). The V segment lost 5 bases and the J segment 5 bases; nucleotides outside the gene matches: 10. The length of the CDR3 is 15 residues. CDR3 nucleotide sequence: TGTGCCAGCAGCCCCCGGGAGGGCGGAGAGGAGACCCAGTACTTC. Protein product: CASSPREGGEETQYF.

J is TRBJ2-5 and V is TRBV5-4; 9 nucleotides agree with TRBD2. Germline values: CDR1 SGHNT, CDR2 YYREEE (reference sequence). This CDR3 has 17 amino acids. Trimming took 0 bases from V and 1 from J; bases not matched to a gene: 7. The CDR3 nucleotides are TGTGCCAGCAGCTTGGGGTCGCGGCGGGGGGGCCAAGAGACCCAGTACTTC. Translated: CASSLGSRRGGQETQYF.

This clone was counted only a few times. The chain recombines TRBV5-8 with TRBJ2-1, with D possibly being TRBD1 (6 bases). This CDR3 has 15 amino acids. With 1 base removed from V and 7 bases from J, the gap between germline ends came to 15 bases. The germline CDR1 and CDR2 sequences are SGHTS and YDEGEE. The CDR3 sequence is CASSLPGDKNNEQFF. DNA for the CDR3: TGTGCCAGCAGCTTGCCAGGGGATAAAAATAATGAGCAGTTCTTC.

This clone appeared a single time. This sequence joins TRBV5-6 and TRBJ2-3; tentatively, D is TRBD1 (5 bases). Germline-derived CDR1 and CDR2 are SGHDT and YYEEEE. Trimming shortened V by 6 bases and J by 4 bases, and 15 bases separated the two germline ends. This CDR3 is 14 amino acids long. CDR3 region: CASTAWGVSDTQYF. CDR3 sequence (DNA): TGTGCCAGCACAGCTTGGGGCGTCTCAGATACGCAGTATTTT. Full variable domain (rest looked up from reference TRBV5-6 and TRBJ2-3): DAGVTQSPTHLIKTRGQQVTLRCSPKSGHDTVSWYQQALGQGPQFIFQYYEEEERQRGNFPDRFSGHQFPNYSSELNVNALLLGDSALYLCASTAWGVSDTQYFGPGTRLTVL.

This clone was detected only a few times. This rearrangement joins TRBV4-3 to TRBJ1-5, with a weak D call TRBD1 (5 bases). Trimming took 0 bases from V and 9 from J, leaving 15 bases between them. The CDR3 is 15 amino acids. Germline lookup yields CDR1 LGHNA and CDR2 YSLEER. This CDR3 reads CASSQDRDLGGPQHF. In DNA, the CDR3 is TGCGCCAGCAGCCAAGATCGGGACTTGGGCGGGCCCCAGCATTTT.